Below, 27 T cell receptor beta chains from the same sample are listed, as sequenced in a study of patients and donors after allogeneic stem cell transplantation. TCRdb itself ran the RT-PCR reads through MiXCR, one entry per CDR3 protein. This table holds approximately 200,000 distinct CDR3 sequences, less than 15% found once. Input material: blood, either unsorted or a sorted T cell fraction (not recorded which). All receptors derive from a human donor who was either an allogeneic HSCT recipient or a stem cell or donor lymphocyte infusion donor (not recorded which). It is not recorded whose cells these are; they may come from a transplant donor.

The chain combines TRBV9 with TRBJ2-2; D remains unclear. The germline CDR1 and CDR2 sequences are SGDLS and YYNGEE. Deletions cut 0 bases from V and 6 bases from J, with 6 bases between. The CDR3 contains 13 residues. CDR3 residues: CASSVDLSGELFF. The CDR3, as DNA: TGTGCCAGCAGCGTAGACCTTTCCGGGGAGCTGTTTTTT.

Only a few counts were recorded for this clonotype. The chain is built from TRBV4-2 and TRBJ2-5; D unresolved. CDR3 size: 13 residues. V lost 3 bases to trimming and J lost 5 bases, with 10 bases between them. In germline, CDR1 is LGHNA, CDR2 YNFKEQ. CDR3: CASSQTARETQYF. The CDR3 region has the DNA TGTGCCAGCAGCCAGACCGCTAGGGAGACCCAGTACTTC.

The chain carries TRBV18 and TRBJ1-1; D is possibly TRBD1 (5 bases). Trimming left V 3 bases short and J 7 bases short, with 12 bases between. Germline lookup yields CDR1 KGHSH and CDR2 LQKENI. The CDR3 contains 13 residues. DNA for the CDR3: TGTGCCAGCTCACCCCAAAGGGACGTTGAAGCTTTCTTT. It yields the protein CASSPQRDVEAFF.

This clonotype was counted a few times. The V and J genes are TRBV3-1 and TRBJ2-3; D call uncertain. The V and J ends lost 1 base and 5 bases respectively, with 16 bases between them. Germline values: CDR1 LGHDT, CDR2 YNNKEL (reference sequence). CDR3 size: 16 residues. The CDR3 nucleotides read TGTGCCAGCAGCCAAGGTGGCAACCTCCTGGGAGATACGCAGTATTTT. Protein: CASSQGGNLLGDTQYF.

This clonotype was found a few times. The CDR3 protein is CASSAYRGNTEAFF. Here the CDR3 DNA reads TGCGCCAGCAGCGCCTACAGGGGTAACACTGAAGCTTTCTTT. The genes are TRBV5-1 and TRBJ1-1; 7 nucleotides agree with TRBD1. The length of the CDR3 is 14 residues. Trimming cost V 4 bases and J 2 bases; bases outside gene matches: 5. Germline lookup yields CDR1 SGHRS and CDR2 YFSETQ.

This clonotype was counted a few times. This chain joins TRBV4-1 and TRBJ2-7; 9 positions match TRBD1. V was pared by 6 bases and J by 6 bases, with 12 bases of the junction left unmatched. The V gene's germline CDR1 is MGHRA and CDR2 YSYEKL. The CDR3 is 15 amino acids. The CDR3 bases are TGCGCCAGCAGTCCGTCCGGGACAGGGCTGTCCGAGCAGTACTTC. The encoded protein is CASSPSGTGLSEQYF.

This clonotype has just a few counts. This sequence joins TRBV6-1 and TRBJ2-7, with 12 bases that match TRBD2. V shed 8 bases, J shed 7 bases, and the junction held 12 bases outside the gene matches. This CDR3 has 15 residues. The germline CDR1 and CDR2 sequences are MNHNS and SASEGT. The CDR3: CASALLAGGPLEQYF. In DNA, the CDR3 is TGTGCCAGCGCACTACTAGCGGGAGGTCCCCTGGAGCAGTACTTC.

V gene TRBV5-1 combines with J gene TRBJ2-2; D could derive from TRBD1 or TRBD2 (5 bases each). Germline V gives CDR1 SGHRS, CDR2 YFSETQ. V gave up 1 base and J gave up 6 bases, with 7 bases separating them. The CDR3 is 13 amino acids. CDR3 in DNA: TGCGCCAGCAGCTTGTTGGGGGCCGGGGAGCTGTTTTTT. This gives the protein CASSLLGAGELFF. Drawing the rest from reference TRBV5-1 and TRBJ2-2, the complete variable domain is KAGVTQTPRYLIKTRGQQVTLSCSPISGHRSVSWYQQTPGQGLQFLFEYFSETQRNKGNFPGRFSGRQFSNSRSEMNVSTLELGDSALYLCASSLLGAGELFFGEGSRLTVL.

Comment on this clonotype: One end of the junction is discordant with germline, which a read error may explain. V is TRBV20-1 and J is TRBJ2-7, with TRBD2 as a possible D gene (6 bases). This CDR3 comprises 13 residues. The V gene's germline CDR1 is DFQATT and CDR2 SNEGSKA (reference sequence). CDR3 protein: CSARGPVGREQYF. The CDR3 nucleotides read TGCAGTGCAAGAGGTCCCGTGGGGAGGGAGCAGTACTTC.

In this sample, this clonotype turned up once. This rearrangement joins TRBV12-3 or TRBV12-4 to TRBJ1-2; D remains ambiguous. The CDR3 has 12 residues. V gave up 3 bases and J gave up 4 bases, with 6 bases separating them. This CDR3 reads CASSFLGYGYTF. The CDR3 region has the DNA TGTGCCAGCAGTTTTTTAGGCTATGGCTACACCTTC.

This chain connects TRBV9 to TRBJ1-3, with unresolved D. V shed 2 bases and J shed 4 bases, with 10 bases lying between them. The V gene's germline CDR1 is SGDLS and CDR2 YYNGEE. The CDR3 runs to 14 residues. For the CDR3, the DNA is TGTGCCAGCAGCGTTGGTCTATTGGGAAACACCATATATTTT. It translates to CASSVGLLGNTIYF.

This rearrangement joins TRBV4-3 to TRBJ1-2; 7 nucleotides line up with TRBD1. This CDR3 has 14 residues. V lost 3 bases, J lost 8 bases, and 9 bases stayed unmatched. Per the germline V gene, CDR1 is LGHNA and CDR2 is YSLEER. The CDR3 spells CASSQWQGVEGYTF. The CDR3 coding sequence is TGCGCCAGCAGCCAGTGGCAGGGGGTCGAAGGCTACACCTTC.

This clonotype has a count of ten or more. J is TRBJ1-5 and V is TRBV12-3 or TRBV12-4; D unclear. The CDR3 spans 13 residues. The V end lost 5 bases, the J end lost 6 bases, and 11 bases lay between the germline ends. The CDR3 loop is CASSGSAIQPQHF. In nucleotides, the CDR3 is TGTGCCAGCAGTGGGTCAGCCATTCAGCCCCAGCATTTT.

The V call is TRBV24-1, the J call TRBJ2-5; TRBD1 agrees at 7 bases. Germline V lookup: CDR1 KGHDR, CDR2 SFDVKD. The junction had 11 bases not matched to a gene; V was cut back by 10 bases and J by 4 bases. The CDR3 covers 14 residues. In DNA, the CDR3 is TGTGCCACGGGGGACAGCCCGCCCGGAGAGACCCAGTACTTC. It is translated as CATGDSPPGETQYF.

The gene calls are TRBV10-2 and TRBJ2-5, with 7 bases aligning to TRBD1. V shed 6 bases, J shed 1 base, and the junction held 5 bases outside the gene matches. Germline-derived CDR1 and CDR2 are WSHSY and SAAADI. This CDR3 spans 14 amino acids. The CDR3 here is CASRPRTGQETQYF. CDR3 DNA: TGCGCCAGCAGACCACGGACAGGCCAAGAGACCCAGTACTTC.

This clonotype was counted ten times or more. The CDR3 spells CASSQTGQGNQPQHF. Here the CDR3 DNA reads TGTGCCAGCAGCCAAACGGGACAGGGCAATCAGCCCCAGCATTTT. The chain is built from TRBV3-1 and TRBJ1-5, with 8 bases lining up with TRBD1. Germline CDR1 is LGHDT and CDR2 is YNNKEL (reference sequence). This CDR3 has 15 residues. The J segment lost 2 bases and the V segment lost 2 bases, leaving 2 bases of the junction unmatched.

This clonotype was seen a few times. The V gene is TRBV5-1, the J gene TRBJ2-1; TRBD1 matches at 9 bases. Germline assignment: CDR1 SGHRS and CDR2 YFSETQ. Losses at the gene ends were 4 bases for V and 5 bases for J; bases not matched to a gene: 10. The CDR3 extends over 16 amino acids. For the CDR3, the DNA is TGCGCCAGCAGCCGGAATCAGGGACAGGGAAACAATGAGCAGTTCTTC. Its translation is CASSRNQGQGNNEQFF.

This chain uses TRBV6-1 with TRBJ1-4; D call uncertain. The CDR3 loop spans 12 amino acids. CDR1 is MNHNS, CDR2 SASEGT, per germline. V lost 5 bases and J lost 14, with 15 bases in between. The CDR3 protein is CASSFRTGGLFF. CDR3 DNA sequence: TGTGCCAGCAGTTTCAGGACCGGAGGTCTGTTTTTT.

Only one count was recorded for this clonotype. The V call is TRBV24-1, the J call TRBJ2-2; maybe TRBD1 (5 bases). The CDR3 contains 16 residues. V lost 0 bases and J lost 6, with 13 bases in between. Germline values: CDR1 KGHDR, CDR2 SFDVKD. The CDR3 loop reads CATSDLRVRESGELFF. The DNA for the CDR3 is TGTGCCACCAGTGATTTGCGAGTCAGGGAATCCGGGGAGCTGTTTTTT.

This chain uses TRBV30 with TRBJ1-5; perhaps TRBD1 as D (6 bases). V lost 2 bases, J lost 7 bases, and 12 bases lay in between. This CDR3 has 13 residues. CDR1 and CDR2 (germline): GTSNPN, SVGIG (reference sequence). CDR3 DNA sequence: TGTGCCTGGAGTAGGGACCAGGGGCAGCCCCAGCATTTT. As protein: CAWSRDQGQPQHF.

This chain uses TRBV4-2 with TRBJ1-2, with D uncertain. The germline V gene encodes CDR1 LGHNA and CDR2 YNFKEQ. CDR3 size: 14 residues. Trimming took 0 bases from V and 4 from J, leaving 9 bases between them. CDR3 sequence: CASSQEESLYGYTF. CDR3 nucleotide sequence: TGTGCCAGCAGCCAAGAGGAAAGCCTCTATGGCTACACCTTC.

The chain has TRBV7-2 and TRBJ2-3; TRBD2 matches at 11 bases. The CDR3 spans 15 residues. V lost 5 bases to trimming and J lost 6 bases; unmatched junction nucleotides: 7. Germline assignment: CDR1 SGHTA and CDR2 FQGNSA. DNA for the CDR3: TGTGCCAGCAGCAGGAGACTAGCGGGGTCTGATACGCAGTATTTT. Translated, it gives CASSRRLAGSDTQYF.

The chain employs TRBV3-1 and TRBJ2-5; 8 bases agree with TRBD1. The V and J ends lost 5 bases and 5 bases, in that order; junction bases with no gene match: 10. From germline, CDR1 is LGHDT and CDR2 YNNKEL (reference sequence). The CDR3 extends over 15 amino acids. DNA for the CDR3: TGTGCCAGCAGCAGCGTTAGGACAGGGATGGAGACCCAGTACTTC. Translating gives CASSSVRTGMETQYF.

The rearrangement joins TRBV5-1 to TRBJ2-7; D is ambiguous. There are 12 residues in the CDR3. Trimming stripped 3 bases from V and 6 bases from J, with 10 bases between. Germline CDR1 SGHRS, CDR2 YFSETQ. The CDR3 DNA follows: TGCGCCAGCAGCTCGAACGTGGTCGAGCAGTACTTC. The encoded protein is CASSSNVVEQYF.

J is TRBJ2-7 and V is TRBV4-3; D perhaps matches TRBD1 (5 bases). Trimming shortened V by 0 bases and J by 2 bases, and 11 bases separated the two germline ends. Germline values: CDR1 LGHNA, CDR2 YSLEER. The CDR3 is 15 amino acids. The CDR3 protein is CASSQEIQGAYEQYF. CDR3 nucleotides: TGCGCCAGCAGCCAAGAAATCCAAGGGGCCTACGAGCAGTACTTC.

This clonotype showed up just a few times. The chain combines TRBV6-2 or TRBV6-3 with TRBJ2-7, with D uncertain. CDR1 and CDR2 (germline): MNHEY, SVGEGT. The CDR3 has 14 residues. The V end lost 3 bases, the J end lost 2 bases, and 11 bases lay between the germline ends. CDR3 coding DNA: TGTGCCAGCAGTTATTCCCAAAAGACCTACGAGCAGTACTTC. Protein product: CASSYSQKTYEQYF.

This clonotype was detected a few times. The rearrangement uses TRBV5-1 and TRBJ1-1; a possible D gene is TRBD1 (5 bases). V gave up 6 bases and J gave up 1 base, with 13 bases separating them. Germline lookup yields CDR1 SGHRS and CDR2 YFSETQ. The CDR3 has 14 residues. CDR3 DNA sequence: TGCGCCAGCACCCCAACGGGGGGGAACACTGAAGCTTTCTTT. Translated: CASTPTGGNTEAFF.